The next 2 T cell receptor beta chains were all read from a single sample in a study of shared clonotypes between healthy human individuals. CD45RO-negative, CCR7-selected cells formed the naive CD8 fraction, which excluded terminally differentiated effector memory CD45RA+ cells. TCRdb keeps only in-frame clones here, not all; method: immunoSEQ multiplex PCR. The sample yields about 2.2 million clones, about 93% seen once. Sequencing was done on a sample of naive CD8+ T cells from PBMCs. The receptors stem from a man between 18 and 35 years old in good health. Some clones in this sample may be carry-over from other donors' samples.

The rearrangement uses TRBV7-9 and TRBJ2-1; D not certain. V was pared by 4 bases and J by 6 bases, with 19 bases between. Germline V gene lookup returns CDR1 SEHNR and CDR2 FQNEAQ (reference sequence). CDR3 length equals 16 residues. CDR3 DNA: TGTGCCAGCAGCTCACCTTCATCGGGTGTGACCAATGAGCAGTTCTTC. Encoded protein: CASSSPSSGVTNEQFF.

In nucleotides, the CDR3 is TGTGCCAGCAGCTTAATGTCTCACAGGGAGGCTTTCTTT. As protein: CASSLMSHREAFF. V and J are TRBV7-3 and TRBJ1-1; D is perhaps TRBD1 (6 bases). This CDR3 contains 13 residues. Trimming pared 1 base from V and 11 bases from J, leaving 14 bases between. Germline CDR1 SGHTA, CDR2 FQGTGA.